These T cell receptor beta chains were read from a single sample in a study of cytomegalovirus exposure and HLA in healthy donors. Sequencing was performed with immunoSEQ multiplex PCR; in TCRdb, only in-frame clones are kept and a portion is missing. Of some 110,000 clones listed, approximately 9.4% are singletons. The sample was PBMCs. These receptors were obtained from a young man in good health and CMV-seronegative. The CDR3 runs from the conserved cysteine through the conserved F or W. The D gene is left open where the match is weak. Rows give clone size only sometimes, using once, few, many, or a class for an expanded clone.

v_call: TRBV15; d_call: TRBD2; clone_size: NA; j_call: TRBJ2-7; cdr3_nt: TGTGCCACCAGCAGACCCTTCCTAGCGGGAGGAGTCGAGCAGTACTTC; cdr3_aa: CATSRPFLAGGVEQYF
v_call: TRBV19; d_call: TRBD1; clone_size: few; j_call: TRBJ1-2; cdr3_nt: TGTGCCAGTAGTATGTCAACGGGACAGGGCCTCCTCCGGCACTATGGCTACACCTTC; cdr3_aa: CASSMSTGQGLLRHYGYTF
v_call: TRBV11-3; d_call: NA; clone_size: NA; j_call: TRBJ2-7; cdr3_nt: TGTGCCAGCAGCTTAGCCCCCCTTCACGAGCAGTACTTC; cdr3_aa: CASSLAPLHEQYF
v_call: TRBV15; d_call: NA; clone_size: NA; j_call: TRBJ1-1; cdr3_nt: TGTGCCACCAGCAGAGATGTAGCAGGGGTGGGTGAAGCTTTCTTT; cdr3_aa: CATSRDVAGVGEAFF
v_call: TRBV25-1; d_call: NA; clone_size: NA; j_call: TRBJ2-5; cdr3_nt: TGTGCCAGCAGTGAATTGAACGGGGAAGAGACCCAGTACTTC; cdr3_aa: CASSELNGEETQYF
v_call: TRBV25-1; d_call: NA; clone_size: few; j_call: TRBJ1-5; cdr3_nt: TGTGCCAGCAGTGGGGGGACGGGGGGTGGATTTAGCAATCAGCCCCAGCATTTT; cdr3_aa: CASSGGTGGGFSNQPQHF
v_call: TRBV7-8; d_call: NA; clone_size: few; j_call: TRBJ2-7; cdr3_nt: TGTGCCAGCAGCCACGGACAGCTTACCTACGAGCAGTACTTC; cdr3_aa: CASSHGQLTYEQYF
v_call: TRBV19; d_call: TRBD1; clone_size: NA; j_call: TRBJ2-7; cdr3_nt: TGTGCCAGTAGTTGGGACAGGGGACGGTACGAGCAGTACTTC; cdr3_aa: CASSWDRGRYEQYF
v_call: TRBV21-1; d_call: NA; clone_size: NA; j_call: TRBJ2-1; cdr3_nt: TGTGCCAGCAGCAAAGGACCTAGGCACAATGAGCAGTTCTTC; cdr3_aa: CASSKGPRHNEQFF
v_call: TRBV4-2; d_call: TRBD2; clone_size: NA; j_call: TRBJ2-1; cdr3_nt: TGTGCCAGCAGCCAAGATCGGCGGGAGGGCGATGAGCAGTTCTTC; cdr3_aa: CASSQDRREGDEQFF
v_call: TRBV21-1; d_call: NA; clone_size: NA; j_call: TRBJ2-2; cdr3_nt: TGTGCCAGCAGCCGACAGGGCACCGGGGAGCTGTTTTTT; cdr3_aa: CASSRQGTGELFF
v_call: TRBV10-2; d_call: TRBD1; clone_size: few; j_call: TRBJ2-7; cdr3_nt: TGCGCCAGCAGCGGACAGGCCTACGAGCAGTACTTC; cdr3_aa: CASSGQAYEQYF
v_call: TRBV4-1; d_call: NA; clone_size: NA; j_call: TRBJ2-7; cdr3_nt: TGCGCCAGCAGCCAAGACAGGTACGAGCAGTACTTC; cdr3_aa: CASSQDRYEQYF
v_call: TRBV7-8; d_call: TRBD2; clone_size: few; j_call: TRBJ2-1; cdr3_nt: TGTGCCAGCAGCTTAGAGCGGGGGGCTAAAGATGAGCAGTTCTTC; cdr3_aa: CASSLERGAKDEQFF
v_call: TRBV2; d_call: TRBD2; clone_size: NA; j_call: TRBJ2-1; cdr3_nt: TGTGCCAGCAGTGAATTAGTGACTAGCCCTTACAATGAGCAGTTCTTC; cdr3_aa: CASSELVTSPYNEQFF
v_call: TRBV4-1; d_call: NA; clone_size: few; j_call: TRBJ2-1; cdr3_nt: TGCGCCAGCAGCCAAACTTTCCCGGACACGCGTGAGCAGTTCTTC; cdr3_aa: CASSQTFPDTREQFF
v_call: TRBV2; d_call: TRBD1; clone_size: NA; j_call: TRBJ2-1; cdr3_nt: TGTGCCAGCAGTGAAGCGCCAGGGGGTGAGCAGTTCTTC; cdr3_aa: CASSEAPGGEQFF
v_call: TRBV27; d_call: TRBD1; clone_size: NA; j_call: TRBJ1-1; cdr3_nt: TGTGCCAGCAGTTTAGTTTCAGGGGGCTTGCGCGCTTTCTTT; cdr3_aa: CASSLVSGGLRAFF
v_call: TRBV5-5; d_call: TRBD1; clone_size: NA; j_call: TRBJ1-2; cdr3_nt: TGTGCCAGCAGCCTCGGGACAGGGGGCAACTATGGCTACACCTTC; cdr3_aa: CASSLGTGGNYGYTF
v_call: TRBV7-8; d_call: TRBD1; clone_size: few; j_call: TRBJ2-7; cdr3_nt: TGTGCCAGCAGCTTGGACAGGGCATACGAGAAGTACTTC; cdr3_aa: CASSLDRAYEKYF
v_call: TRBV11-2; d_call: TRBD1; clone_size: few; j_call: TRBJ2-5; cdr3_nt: TGTGCCAGCAGCGCTAATTCGGGACAGGGGTGGGAGACCCAGTACTTC; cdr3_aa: CASSANSGQGWETQYF
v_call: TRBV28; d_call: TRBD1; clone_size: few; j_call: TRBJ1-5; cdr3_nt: TGTGCCAGCAGTGGGGGGACAGCACTTAGCAATCAGCCCCAGCATTTT; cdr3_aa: CASSGGTALSNQPQHF
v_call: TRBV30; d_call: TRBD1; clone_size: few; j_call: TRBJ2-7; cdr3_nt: TGTGCCTGGAGTCCCACCGGGACAGGCTACTACGAGCAGTACTTC; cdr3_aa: CAWSPTGTGYYEQYF
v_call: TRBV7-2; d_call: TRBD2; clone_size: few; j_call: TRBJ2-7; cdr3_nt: TGTGCCAGCAGCAGAGCCGCGGGGGGCTCCTACGAGCAGTACTTC; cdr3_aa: CASSRAAGGSYEQYF
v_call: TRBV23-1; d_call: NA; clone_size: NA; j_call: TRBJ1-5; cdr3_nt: TGCGCCAGCAAGGAGGGTTATAATCAGCCCCAGCATTTT; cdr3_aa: CASKEGYNQPQHF
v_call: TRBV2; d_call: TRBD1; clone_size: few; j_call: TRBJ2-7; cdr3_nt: TGTGCCGTACAGGGGTACGGGGACCACGAGCAGTACTTC; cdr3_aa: CAVQGYGDHEQYF
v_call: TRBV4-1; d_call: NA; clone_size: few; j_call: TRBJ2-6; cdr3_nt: TGCGCCAGCAGCAGGGGGAGTGGTGGGGCCAACGTCCTGACTTTC; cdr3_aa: CASSRGSGGANVLTF
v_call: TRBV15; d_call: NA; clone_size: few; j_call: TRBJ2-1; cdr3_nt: TGTGCCACCAGCAGAGCAGACAGAGACTACAATGAGCAGTTCTTC; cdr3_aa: CATSRADRDYNEQFF
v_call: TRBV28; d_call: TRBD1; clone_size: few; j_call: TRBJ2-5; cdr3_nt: TGTGCCAGCAGTCCCCTGACAGGGGGCCTAGAGACCCAGTACTTC; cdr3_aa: CASSPLTGGLETQYF
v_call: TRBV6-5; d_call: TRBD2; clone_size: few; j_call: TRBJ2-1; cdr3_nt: TGTGCCAGCAGTTATTCCCGCCGGGGGGATGAGCAGTTCTTC; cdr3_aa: CASSYSRRGDEQFF
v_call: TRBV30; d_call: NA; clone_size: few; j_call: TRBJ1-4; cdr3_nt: TGTGCCTGGAGTTCTCGGGGGGGAACTAATGAAAAACTGTTTTTT; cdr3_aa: CAWSSRGGTNEKLFF
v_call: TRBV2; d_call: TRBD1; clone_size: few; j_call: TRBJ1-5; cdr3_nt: TGTGCCAGCAGGACAGGGGGCAATCAGCCCCAGCATTTT; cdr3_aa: CASRTGGNQPQHF
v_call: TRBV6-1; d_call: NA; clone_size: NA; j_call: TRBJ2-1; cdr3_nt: TGTGCCAGCAGTGAATTCCAGGGGGGAGCAAATGAGCAGTTCTTC; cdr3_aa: CASSEFQGGANEQFF
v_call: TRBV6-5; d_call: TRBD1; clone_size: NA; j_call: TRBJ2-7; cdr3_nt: TGTGCCAGTCGAGGACAGGGGGCGAACTCCTACGAGCAGTACTTC; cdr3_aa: CASRGQGANSYEQYF
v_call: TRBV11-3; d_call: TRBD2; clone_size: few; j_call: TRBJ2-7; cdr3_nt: TGTGCCAGCAGCTTAGTTTGGGGCGGGGGGCGCTACGAGCAGTACTTC; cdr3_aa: CASSLVWGGGRYEQYF
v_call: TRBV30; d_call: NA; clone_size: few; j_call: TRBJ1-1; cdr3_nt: TGTGCCTGGGCCGAGGCGGTCGAAGCTTTCTTT; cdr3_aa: CAWAEAVEAFF
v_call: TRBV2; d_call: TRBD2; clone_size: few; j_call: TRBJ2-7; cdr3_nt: TGTGCCAGCAGGGATAGGACTAGCGGGAGTTACGAGCAGTACTTC; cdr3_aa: CASRDRTSGSYEQYF
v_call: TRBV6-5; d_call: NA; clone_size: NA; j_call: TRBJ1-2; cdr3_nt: TGTGCCAGCAGTTACTCATCGGGTGGCTACACCTTC; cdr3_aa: CASSYSSGGYTF
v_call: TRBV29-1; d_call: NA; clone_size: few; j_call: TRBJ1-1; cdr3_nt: TGCAGCGTTCGGGAACAGTCGAACACTGAAGCTTTCTTT; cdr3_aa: CSVREQSNTEAFF
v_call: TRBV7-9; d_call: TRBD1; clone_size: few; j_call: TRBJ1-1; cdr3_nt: TGTGCCAGCAGCTCCGGGACAGCTAACACTGAAGCTTTCTTT; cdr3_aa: CASSSGTANTEAFF
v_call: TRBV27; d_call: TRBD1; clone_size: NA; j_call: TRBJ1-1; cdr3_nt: TGTGCCAGCAGAACCGGGACAGAAAGGATGAACACTGAAGCTTTCTTT; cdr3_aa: CASRTGTERMNTEAFF
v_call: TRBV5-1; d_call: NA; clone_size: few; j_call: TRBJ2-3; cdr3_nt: TGCGCCAGCAGCCTTTACAGGACAGATACGCAGTATTTT; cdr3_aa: CASSLYRTDTQYF
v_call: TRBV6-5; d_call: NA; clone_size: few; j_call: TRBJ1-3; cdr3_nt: TGTGCCAGCGCCACCGGGGGCTCTGGAAACACCATATATTTT; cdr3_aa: CASATGGSGNTIYF
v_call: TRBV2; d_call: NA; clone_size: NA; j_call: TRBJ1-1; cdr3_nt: TGTGCCAGCAGGGTGCGGGCCAACGGCGCTGAAGCTTTCTTT; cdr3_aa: CASRVRANGAEAFF
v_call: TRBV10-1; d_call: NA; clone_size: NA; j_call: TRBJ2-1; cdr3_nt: TGCGCCAGCAGTGAGTCATTAGGGGTTGGTGAGCAGTTCTTC; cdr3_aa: CASSESLGVGEQFF
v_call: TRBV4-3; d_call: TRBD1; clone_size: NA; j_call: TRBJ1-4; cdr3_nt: TGCGCCAGCAGCCAAGATCGGGACAGGTTCGAAAAACTGTTTTTT; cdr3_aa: CASSQDRDRFEKLFF
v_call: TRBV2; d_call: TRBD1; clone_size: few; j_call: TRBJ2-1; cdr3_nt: TGTGCCAGCAAGGGGGACAGGGTTTACAATGAGCAGTTCTTC; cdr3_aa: CASKGDRVYNEQFF
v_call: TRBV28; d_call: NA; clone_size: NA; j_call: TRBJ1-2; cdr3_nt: TGTGCCAGCAGGATCGACCGTGGACAGCGATATGGCTACACCTTC; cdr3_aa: CASRIDRGQRYGYTF
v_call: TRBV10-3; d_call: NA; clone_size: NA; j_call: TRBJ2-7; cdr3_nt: TGTGCCATCAGTGACGTGACATCCTCCTACGAGCAGTACTTC; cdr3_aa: CAISDVTSSYEQYF
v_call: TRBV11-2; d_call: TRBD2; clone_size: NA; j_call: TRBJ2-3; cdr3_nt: TGTGCCAGCAGCTTAGATCGGGGGGATACAGATACGCACTATTTT; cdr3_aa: CASSLDRGDTDTHYF
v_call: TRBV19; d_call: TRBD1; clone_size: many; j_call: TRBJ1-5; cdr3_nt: TGTGCCAGTAGTGCACACCGGGACAGGAGCTCCATAGCAAGTCAGCCCCAGCATTTT; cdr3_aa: CASSAHRDRSSIASQPQHF
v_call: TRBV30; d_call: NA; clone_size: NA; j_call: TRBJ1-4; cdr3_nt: TGTGCCTGGAGTGTAAAGGAGGGGTTCGGTGAAAAACTGTTTTTT; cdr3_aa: CAWSVKEGFGEKLFF
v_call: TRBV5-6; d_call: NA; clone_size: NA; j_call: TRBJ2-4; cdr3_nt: TGTGCCAGCAGCCTCCCCAGGGCAGGGATCGGCAAAAACATTCAGTACTTC; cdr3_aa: CASSLPRAGIGKNIQYF
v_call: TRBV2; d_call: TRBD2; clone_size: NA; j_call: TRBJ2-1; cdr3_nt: TGTGCCAGCAGTACCTCTAGCGGAGTCTACAATGAGCAGTTCTTC; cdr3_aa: CASSTSSGVYNEQFF
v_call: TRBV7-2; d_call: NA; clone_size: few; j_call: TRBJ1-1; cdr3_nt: TGTGCCAGCAGCCGATTGCGACAGTACATGAACACTGAAGCTTTCTTT; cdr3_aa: CASSRLRQYMNTEAFF